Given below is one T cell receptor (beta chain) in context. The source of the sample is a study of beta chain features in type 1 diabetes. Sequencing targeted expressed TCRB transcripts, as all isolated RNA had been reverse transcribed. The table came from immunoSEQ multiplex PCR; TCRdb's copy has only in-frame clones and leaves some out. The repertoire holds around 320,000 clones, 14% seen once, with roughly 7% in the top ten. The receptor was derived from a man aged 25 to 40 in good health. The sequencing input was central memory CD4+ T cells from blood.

DNA for the CDR3: TGTGCCAGCAGCATGGCGGGGGGCAATGAGCAGTTCTTC. Its translation is CASSMAGGNEQFF. The chain joins TRBV7-9 to TRBJ2-1; the match to TRBD2 covers 8 bases. The CDR3 loop spans 13 amino acids. Unmatched junction bases numbered 3, after V lost 5 bases and J lost 6 bases. Germline V gene lookup returns CDR1 SEHNR and CDR2 FQNEAQ (reference sequence). Complete variable domain (other parts from reference TRBV7-9 and TRBJ2-1): DTGVSQNPRHKITKRGQNVTFRCDPISEHNRLYWYRQTLGQGPEFLTYFQNEAQLEKSRLLSDRFSAERPKGSFSTLEIQRTEQGDSAMYLCASSMAGGNEQFFGPGTRLTVL.